This T cell receptor (beta chain) was recovered during a study of blood T cell repertoires in COVID-19. Only in-frame clones appear in the TCRdb table, and some are missing; sequencing was by immunoSEQ multiplex PCR. The repertoire has 250,000 to 300,000 clones, about 80% of them found once; the top ten carry over 4%. The CDR3 runs to 14 residues. Germline loops: CDR1 MNHEY, CDR2 SVGAGI. V was clipped by 0 bases and J by 2 bases, with 7 bases between them. Sample: PBMCs or T cells enriched from blood (not recorded which). The rearrangement joins TRBV6-5 to TRBJ2-5; D unclear. The sequence was obtained from a man aged 25 to 45 with acute COVID-19. The CDR3 nucleotides read TGTGCCAGCAGTTACTCTGTCAGTCAAGAGACCCAGTACTTC. It encodes CASSYSVSQETQYF.